There are many counts of the clone carrying this T cell receptor (beta chain). Here immunoSEQ multiplex PCR was the method, and the copy in TCRdb shows in-frame clones only, minus some. This sample has 90,000 to 100,000 clones, with around 92% found just once. This entry comes from a study of blood T cell repertoires in COVID-19. Sequencing was carried out using peripheral blood. The source of this sequence is a man aged 45-60 years with COVID-19, enrolled during active disease.

CDR3 amino acids: CASSLAGAYEQYF. In nucleotides, the CDR3 is TGTGCCAGCAGCTTGGCGGGCGCCTACGAGCAGTACTTC. This chain uses TRBV7-2 with TRBJ2-7; maybe TRBD2 (5 bases). Per the germline V gene, CDR1 is SGHTA and CDR2 is FQGNSA. Deletions cut 3 bases from V and 2 bases from J, with 8 bases between. The CDR3 covers 13 residues.